These 28 T cell receptor beta chains were all obtained from the same sample, sequenced in a study of blood T cell repertoires in COVID-19. The protocol was immunoSEQ multiplex PCR, while the TCRdb copy is restricted to in-frame clones and leaves out a portion. This table has 270,000 or so clones, about 91% appearing once. The sample comprised PBMCs or T cells enriched from blood (not recorded which). These receptor sequences come from a middle-aged woman with acute COVID-19.

The V gene is TRBV12-1, the J gene TRBJ1-5; the table's D call, TRBD1, was not checked against the DNA. TRBV12-1 is shown as a pseudogene. This CDR3 comprises 15 residues. Written as DNA, the CDR3 is TGTGCCACCAATAACTCAGGGGGCTTACGGCAGCCCCAGCATTTT. Amino acid sequence: CATNNSGGLRQPQHF.

The rearrangement joins TRBV9 to TRBJ1-2, with 7 bases lining up with TRBD1. The CDR3 length is 14 residues. After removal of 0 bases from V and 7 bases from J, the junction contained 6 bases not matched to a gene. The germline V gene encodes CDR1 SGDLS and CDR2 YYNGEE. The CDR3 coding sequence is TGTGCCAGCAGCGTAGTAACAGGGGCTGGTGGCTACACCTTC. Amino acid sequence: CASSVVTGAGGYTF.

This chain joins TRBV27 and TRBJ1-2, with 7 bases lining up with TRBD1. The CDR3 is made up of 16 amino acids. Trimming removed 5 bases from V and 4 bases from J; junction bases left unmatched: 13. In germline, CDR1 is MNHEY, CDR2 SMNVEV (reference sequence). CDR3 region: CASSPTGQPILYGYTF. In nucleotides, the CDR3 is TGTGCCAGCAGTCCTACGGGACAGCCCATCCTCTATGGCTACACCTTC.

DNA for the CDR3: TGCAGTGCTAGTAATCAGGGGACAGGAAACACCATATATTTT. It codes for CSASNQGTGNTIYF. The chain joins TRBV20-1 to TRBJ1-3, with D possibly matching TRBD1 (6 bases). The CDR3 is 14 amino acids. Trimming removed 3 bases from V and 4 bases from J, with 13 bases in between. CDR1 DFQATT and CDR2 SNEGSKA come from the germline V gene (reference sequence).

The chain has TRBV28 and TRBJ2-7; 7 bases align to TRBD2. Trimming at V came to 4 bases and at J to 0 bases, leaving 9 bases not matched to a gene. The CDR3 extends over 16 amino acids. Germline CDR1 is MDHEN and CDR2 is SYDVKM. The CDR3 region has the DNA TGTGCCAGCAGTTCGGGGAGGGCAGGACACTCCTACGAGCAGTACTTC. Protein product: CASSSGRAGHSYEQYF.

This sequence joins TRBV28 and TRBJ2-7; 8 nucleotides match TRBD1. After removal of 3 bases from V and 0 bases from J, the junction contained 7 bases not matched to a gene. CDR3 length: 16 residues. Germline V gene sequence: CDR1 MDHEN, CDR2 SYDVKM. CDR3 sequence reads: CASSLTGELGSYEQYF. DNA of the CDR3: TGTGCCAGCAGTTTGACAGGGGAGTTGGGCTCCTACGAGCAGTACTTC.

This chain connects TRBV19 to TRBJ1-1; D perhaps matches TRBD1 (5 bases). V was trimmed by 0 bases and J by 5 bases, leaving 16 bases between them. CDR1 is LNHDA and CDR2 is SQIVND in the germline V gene (reference sequence). The CDR3 totals 16 residues. CDR3 amino acids: CASSIESWQGGTEAFF. CDR3 DNA sequence: TGTGCCAGTAGTATAGAGTCCTGGCAGGGTGGAACTGAAGCTTTCTTT.

CDR3: CASSLYRGANEKLFF. CDR3 DNA sequence: TGCGCCAGCAGCTTATACAGGGGTGCTAATGAAAAACTGTTTTTT. This chain links TRBV5-1 with TRBJ1-4; 7 nucleotides align to TRBD1. Germline CDR1 SGHRS, CDR2 YFSETQ. The junction had 4 bases not matched to a gene; V was cut back by 2 bases and J by 3 bases. CDR3 length equals 15 residues.

The chain joins TRBV2 to TRBJ1-5, with D maybe TRBD1 (5 bases). The CDR3 loop spans 14 amino acids. Deletions cut 3 bases from V and 3 bases from J, with 9 bases between. Germline assignment: CDR1 SNHLY and CDR2 FYNNEI. CDR3 region: CASSEDTPNQPQHF. The CDR3 DNA reads TGTGCCAGCAGTGAGGACACCCCCAATCAGCCCCAGCATTTT.

This chain links TRBV11-3 with TRBJ2-1; TRBD2 matches 7 bases. The CDR3 consists of 16 residues. Germline values: CDR1 SGHNT, CDR2 YENEEA. V lost 2 bases, J lost 5 bases, and 9 bases stayed unmatched. CDR3 amino acids: CASSLLAGVNHNEQFF. The CDR3 DNA reads as TGTGCCAGCAGCTTACTGGCGGGAGTAAACCACAATGAGCAGTTCTTC.

The chain joins TRBV19 to TRBJ1-1; 12 positions agree with TRBD1. The CDR3 consists of 17 residues. Germline values: CDR1 LNHDA, CDR2 SQIVND (reference sequence). V lost 5 bases to trimming and J lost 5 bases; unmatched junction nucleotides: 12. CDR3 DNA: TGTGCCAGTAGTGTAAGGATGGGACAGGGGGCACGGACTGAAGCTTTCTTT. It codes for CASSVRMGQGARTEAFF. Full variable domain (missing parts from reference TRBV19 and TRBJ1-1): DGGITQSPKYLFRKEGQNVTLSCEQNLNHDAMYWYRQDPGQGLRLIYYSQIVNDFQKGDIAEGYSVSREKKESFPLTVTSAQKNPTAFYLCASSVRMGQGARTEAFFGQGTRLTVV.

The rearrangement joins TRBV27 to TRBJ1-6; 7 bases agree with TRBD1. J was trimmed by 6 bases and V by 2 bases; bases with no gene match: 4. This CDR3 region has 15 residues. CDR1 and CDR2 (germline): MNHEY, SMNVEV (reference sequence). CDR3 in amino acids: CASSLMTGPNSPLHF. The CDR3 nucleotides read TGTGCCAGCAGTTTAATGACAGGGCCTAATTCACCCCTCCACTTT.

The genes are TRBV6-5 and TRBJ1-4; TRBD1 agrees at 9 bases. V lost 6 bases and J lost 4; bases outside the gene matches: 3. This CDR3 has 14 residues. Per the germline V gene, CDR1 is MNHEY and CDR2 is SVGAGI. CDR3 sequence: CASSEGQGNEKLFF. The CDR3 DNA sequence: TGTGCCAGCAGCGAGGGACAGGGTAATGAAAAACTGTTTTTT.

V and J are TRBV28 and TRBJ1-5, with D possibly matching TRBD1 (5 bases). The CDR3 has 14 amino acids. The germline V gene encodes CDR1 MDHEN and CDR2 SYDVKM. With 5 bases removed from V and 0 bases from J, the gap between germline ends came to 8 bases. CDR3 residues: CASSNQGSNQPQHF. DNA for the CDR3: TGTGCCAGCAGTAACCAGGGTAGCAATCAGCCCCAGCATTTT.

The V call is TRBV19, the J call TRBJ2-7, with a tentative D call TRBD1 (5 bases). CDR3 length: 14 residues. V lost 3 bases, J lost 1 base, and 10 bases lay in between. CDR1 and CDR2 (germline): LNHDA, SQIVND (reference sequence). The CDR3 DNA follows: TGTGCCAGTAGTATCTCGGCAGGGTCCTACGAGCAGTACGTC. Amino acid sequence: CASSISAGSYEQYV.

V and J are TRBV18 and TRBJ1-6, with D possibly being TRBD1 (6 bases). The V and J ends lost 6 bases and 10 bases respectively, with 22 bases between them. CDR1 is KGHSH and CDR2 is LQKENI in the germline V gene. The CDR3 covers 16 residues. CDR3 DNA sequence: TGTGCCAGCTCGCCTACAGGGAGTCTCGGGGGGTCACCCCTCCACTTT. Its protein is CASSPTGSLGGSPLHF. The full variable domain, completed using reference TRBV18 and TRBJ1-6, is NAGVMQNPRHLVRRRGQEARLRCSPMKGHSHVYWYRQLPEEGLKFMVYLQKENIIDESGMPKERFSAEFPKEGPSILRIQQVVRGDSAAYFCASSPTGSLGGSPLHFGNGTRLTVT.

The V call is TRBV15, the J call TRBJ2-7, with 13 bases fitting TRBD2. V lost 4 bases and J lost 6; bases outside the gene matches: 24. The CDR3 is 21 amino acids. CDR1 is LNHNV, CDR2 YYDKDF, per germline (reference sequence). The DNA of the CDR3 is TGTGCCACCAGCAAAACGGGATCGGGTGGACTAGCGGGAGATACTGCCGGCGAGCAGTACTTC. This encodes CATSKTGSGGLAGDTAGEQYF.

The gene calls are TRBV3-1 (or the pseudogene TRBV3-2) and TRBJ2-7, with a tentative D call TRBD1 (5 bases). Trimming stripped 4 bases from V and 1 base from J, with 14 bases between. The CDR3 loop spans 15 amino acids. Germline V lookup: CDR1 LGHDT, CDR2 YNNKEL (reference sequence). The CDR3 is CASSRRQSASYEQYF. DNA for the CDR3: TGTGCCAGCAGCCGCCGACAGTCAGCGTCCTACGAGCAGTACTTC.

This chain joins TRBV19 and TRBJ2-5; TRBD1 aligns across 7 bases. From germline, CDR1 is LNHDA and CDR2 SQIVND (reference sequence). Trimming took 6 bases from V and 1 from J; bases not matched to a gene: 5. The length of the CDR3 is 14 residues. Here the CDR3 reads CASSPGTAQETQYF. The CDR3 nucleotides are TGTGCCAGTAGCCCCGGGACAGCCCAAGAGACCCAGTACTTC.

J is TRBJ2-1 and V is TRBV7-9; 8 bases are a match to TRBD2. This CDR3 has 15 amino acids. Germline values: CDR1 SEHNR, CDR2 FQNEAQ (reference sequence). V lost 5 bases, J lost 0 bases, and 3 bases stayed unmatched. CDR3 in DNA: TGTGCCAGCAGCCGACTAGCGCGCTCCTACAATGAGCAGTTCTTC. This translates into CASSRLARSYNEQFF.

The chain has TRBV30 and TRBJ1-5; 9 positions match TRBD1. CDR1 GTSNPN and CDR2 SVGIG come from the germline V gene (reference sequence). V shed 2 bases, J shed 6 bases, and the junction held 5 bases outside the gene matches. The CDR3 loop spans 14 amino acids. The CDR3 DNA reads TGTGCCTGGAGTCGGACAGGGGTCCGTCAGCCCCAGCATTTT. Its translation: CAWSRTGVRQPQHF.

V and J are TRBV11-2 and TRBJ1-1; perhaps TRBD1 as D (5 bases). V shed 4 bases and J shed 4 bases, with 10 bases lying between them. Looked up from germline, CDR1 is SGHAT and CDR2 is FQNNGV. This CDR3 has 13 amino acids. CDR3 sequence: CASSWGGFTEAFF. DNA of the CDR3: TGTGCCAGCAGCTGGGGGGGGTTCACTGAAGCTTTCTTT.

This clone was seen once. The chain combines TRBV27 with TRBJ2-1; D might be TRBD2 (6 bases). Trimming took 8 bases from V and 13 from J, leaving 18 bases between them. Per germline, CDR1 MNHEY and CDR2 SMNVEV (reference sequence). This CDR3 is 12 amino acids long. In DNA, the CDR3 is TGTGCCAGCCGTCCCGCCCCCGGACTACAGTTCTTC. This encodes CASRPAPGLQFF.

This chain uses TRBV24-1 with TRBJ1-5; D is undetermined. V was clipped by 2 bases and J by 5 bases, with 9 bases between them. The CDR3 extends over 14 amino acids. Germline V gene data show CDR1 as KGHDR and CDR2 as SFDVKD. The CDR3 is CATSDSRFDQPQHF. The CDR3 nucleotides read TGTGCCACCAGTGATTCCAGATTCGATCAGCCCCAGCATTTT.

J is TRBJ2-3 and V is TRBV29-1; 9 nucleotides agree with TRBD2. Unmatched junction bases numbered 3, after V lost 5 bases and J lost 0 bases. The CDR3 contains 14 residues. Germline-derived CDR1 and CDR2 are SQVTM and ANQGSEA. The CDR3 protein is CSVILAGSTDTQYF. DNA of the CDR3: TGCAGCGTTATACTAGCGGGTAGCACAGATACGCAGTATTTT.

This clone appeared a few times. V and J are TRBV9 and TRBJ1-1; D possibly corresponds to TRBD1 (6 bases). Per germline, CDR1 SGDLS and CDR2 YYNGEE. The germline V and J ends were trimmed by 0 bases and 0 bases, with 9 bases remaining between them. The CDR3 consists of 15 residues. CDR3 nucleotide sequence: TGTGCCAGCAGCGTAGGGGGGCAATTGAACACTGAAGCTTTCTTT. It codes for CASSVGGQLNTEAFF.

V is TRBV3-1 (or the pseudogene TRBV3-2) and J is TRBJ1-3; 9 bases match TRBD1. Per the germline V gene, CDR1 is LGHDT and CDR2 is YNNKEL (reference sequence). There are 15 residues in the CDR3. J was trimmed by 2 bases and V by 3 bases; bases with no gene match: 2. In DNA form, the CDR3 reads TGTGCCAGCAGCCAGGACAGGGGTCCTGGAAACACCATATATTTT. This translates into CASSQDRGPGNTIYF.

The chain employs TRBV18 and TRBJ1-2, with 7 bases that match TRBD1. The CDR3 loop spans 14 amino acids. Trimming at V came to 2 bases and at J to 4 bases, leaving 4 bases not matched to a gene. CDR1 is KGHSH, CDR2 LQKENI, per germline. This CDR3 reads CASSPARDSYGYTF. The CDR3 DNA reads TGTGCCAGCTCACCAGCGAGGGACAGCTATGGCTACACCTTC.